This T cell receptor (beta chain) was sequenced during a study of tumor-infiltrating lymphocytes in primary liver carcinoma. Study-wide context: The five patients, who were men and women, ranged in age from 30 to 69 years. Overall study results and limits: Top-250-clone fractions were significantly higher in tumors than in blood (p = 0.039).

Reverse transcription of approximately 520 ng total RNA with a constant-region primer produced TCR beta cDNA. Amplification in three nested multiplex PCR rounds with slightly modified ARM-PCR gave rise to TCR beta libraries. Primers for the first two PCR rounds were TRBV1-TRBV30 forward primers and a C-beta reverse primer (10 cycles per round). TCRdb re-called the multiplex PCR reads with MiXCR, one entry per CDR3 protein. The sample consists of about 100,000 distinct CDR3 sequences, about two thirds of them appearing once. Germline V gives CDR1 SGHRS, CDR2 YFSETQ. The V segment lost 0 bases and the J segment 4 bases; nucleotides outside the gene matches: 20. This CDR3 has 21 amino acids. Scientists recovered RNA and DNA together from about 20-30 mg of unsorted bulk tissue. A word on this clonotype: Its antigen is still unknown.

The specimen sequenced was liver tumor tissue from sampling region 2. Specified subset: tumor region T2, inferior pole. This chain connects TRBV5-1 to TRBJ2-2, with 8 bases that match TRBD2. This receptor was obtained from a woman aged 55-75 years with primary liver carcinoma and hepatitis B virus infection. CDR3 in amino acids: CASSLAYSHSKREYGTGELFF. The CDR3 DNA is TGCGCCAGCAGCTTGGCCTATAGTCATTCTAAGCGGGAGTACGGCACCGGGGAGCTGTTTTTT.